Listed below are T cell receptor beta chains from one sample, sequenced in a study of pediatric ulcerative colitis. Method: immunoSEQ multiplex PCR; TCRdb's copy keeps in-frame clones and lacks some. Of about 36,000 clones detected, about three quarters appear once; the ten largest clones hold around 0.74%. Material for sequencing was gut tissue. These TCRs come from a boy under 18 with moderate ulcerative colitis. The CDR3 runs from the conserved cysteine through the conserved F or W. The order of the fields is D gene, V gene, J gene, clone size, CDR3 DNA, CDR3 protein. A D gene is named only where the DNA matches it firmly. Clone size, where shown, is once, few, many, or a class for clones that have expanded.

NA,TRBV13,TRBJ2-2,NA,TGTGCCAGCAGCTTAAGGGCCCAGGGTCCTTGGAGGCTGTTTTTT,CASSLRAQGPWRLFF
NA,TRBV30,TRBJ1-5,NA,TGTGCCTGGAGTCCCCTGGAGGGAGGTCAGCCCCAGCATTTT,CAWSPLEGGQPQHF
NA,TRBV5-1,TRBJ2-1,NA,TGCGCCAGCAGCTTGATGATGGGGGAGAATGAGCAGTTCTTC,CASSLMMGENEQFF
TRBD2,TRBV5-1,TRBJ2-3,once,TGCGCCAGCAGCTTGGCGACTAGCGGGGGCCTGACAGATACGCAGTATTTT,CASSLATSGGLTDTQYF
NA,TRBV11-2,TRBJ2-3,NA,TGTGCCAGCAGCTTAGAAGGAGGGCAAAGCACAGATACGCAGTATTTT,CASSLEGGQSTDTQYF
TRBD1,TRBV4-2,TRBJ2-7,NA,TGTGCCAGCAGCCAAGGGATCGGGACAGGGTTCTACGAGCAGTACTTC,CASSQGIGTGFYEQYF
NA,TRBV18,TRBJ1-1,NA,TGTGCCAGCTCACCACTTGAAGGGAGGGTTGAAGCTTTCTTT,CASSPLEGRVEAFF
NA,TRBV6-4,TRBJ2-1,NA,TGTGCCAGCTCCACAGGGGACTTAGACAATGAGCAGTTCTTC,CASSTGDLDNEQFF
NA,TRBV5-1,TRBJ1-1,NA,TGCGCCAGCAGCTCAGGTGTGGGCACGAACACTGAAGCTTTCTTT,CASSSGVGTNTEAFF
NA,TRBV5-1,TRBJ2-7,NA,TGCGCCAGCAGCGGCCCGGGAGACGAGCAGTACTTC,CASSGPGDEQYF
NA,TRBV9,TRBJ1-5,NA,TGTGCCAGCAGCCCCGACACCTACAATCAGCCCCAGCATTTT,CASSPDTYNQPQHF
TRBD1,TRBV6-6,TRBJ2-7,NA,TGTGCCTCCAGGGGGACAGAGTCCTACGAGCAGTACTTC,CASRGTESYEQYF
NA,TRBV4-1,TRBJ2-3,NA,TGCGCCAGCAGCACCACGCTCCTAGGCCCCACTAGCACAGATACGCAGTATTTT,CASSTTLLGPTSTDTQYF
TRBD2,TRBV28,TRBJ2-7,NA,TGTGCCAGCAGTTCCGGGACTAGCGTTTCCTACGAGCAGTACTTC,CASSSGTSVSYEQYF
NA,TRBV30,TRBJ1-5,few,TGTGCCTGGAGTGAAGACTTCTCGGGACGAAGGAATCAGCCCCAGCATTTT,CAWSEDFSGRRNQPQHF
TRBD1,TRBV28,TRBJ1-5,once,TGTGCCAGCAGCTCCGGGACAGGGATTGGGAATCAGCCCCAGCATTTT,CASSSGTGIGNQPQHF
NA,TRBV13,TRBJ2-7,NA,TGTGCCAGCAGCTTAGGCCCGAGGGAGGGGGCACCCTCCTACGAGCAGTACTTC,CASSLGPREGAPSYEQYF
NA,TRBV12-5,TRBJ1-5,NA,TGTGCTAGTGGTTTGAAACAGGGTTCTCAGCCCCAGCATTTT,CASGLKQGSQPQHF
NA,TRBV11-2,TRBJ1-4,NA,TGTGCCAGCAGCGAAGACAGGAGAAGCCTACGTGAAAAACTGTTTTTT,CASSEDRRSLREKLFF
NA,TRBV4-1,TRBJ2-3,NA,TGCGCCAGCAGCCAAGTTGCAGGGACCCCAGATACGCAGTATTTT,CASSQVAGTPDTQYF
NA,TRBV27,TRBJ2-7,NA,TGTGCCAGCAGTTTATCGGTGGCCGGCGGATACGAGCAGTACTTC,CASSLSVAGGYEQYF
TRBD1,TRBV5-1,TRBJ2-2,NA,TGCGCCAGCAGCTTTGCCACAGGGGGCGAGACCGGGGAGCTGTTTTTT,CASSFATGGETGELFF
TRBD2,TRBV4-1,TRBJ2-6,NA,TGCGCCAGCAGCCAAAACGCTGGCGGGGGTTCTGGGGCCAACGTCCTGACTTTC,CASSQNAGGGSGANVLTF
NA,TRBV6-6,TRBJ1-1,NA,TGTGCCAGCAGTGGGAGTTGGATGAACACTGAAGCTTTCTTT,CASSGSWMNTEAFF
TRBD1,TRBV5-1,TRBJ2-3,NA,TGCGCCAGCAGCCCAGGAACAGGGGGTGAAGATACGCAGTATTTT,CASSPGTGGEDTQYF
NA,TRBV5-6,TRBJ2-7,few,TGTGCCAGCAGCTTGGGGAGTACTTTTTACGAGCAGTACTTC,CASSLGSTFYEQYF
TRBD1,TRBV5-8,TRBJ1-6,NA,TGTGCCAGCAGCTTGAACAGGGGCCTTGGTCTCTATTCACCCCTCCACTTT,CASSLNRGLGLYSPLHF
TRBD2,TRBV2,TRBJ2-1,NA,TGTGCCAGCAGTGAACTAGCGGCATACAATGAGCAGTTCTTC,CASSELAAYNEQFF
NA,TRBV11-2,TRBJ2-5,NA,TGTGCCAGCAGCCTCTCCCATTTAGTTGGGACCCAGTACTTC,CASSLSHLVGTQYF
NA,TRBV4-3,TRBJ2-4,few,TGCGCCAGCAGCCAGGGCAGGGGGGACATTCAGTACTTC,CASSQGRGDIQYF
NA,TRBV4-2,TRBJ1-2,NA,TGTGCCAGCAGCCAATCCCGACAGCCTGGGGGCTACACCTTC,CASSQSRQPGGYTF
NA,TRBV5-1,TRBJ2-2,NA,TGCGCCAGCAGCAAAGGGTGGGGCGACACCGGGGAGCTGTTTTTT,CASSKGWGDTGELFF
NA,TRBV4-3,TRBJ2-5,NA,TGCGCCAGCAGCCCGTTTGGGCGGACCCATCTACAAGAGACCCAGTACTTC,CASSPFGRTHLQETQYF